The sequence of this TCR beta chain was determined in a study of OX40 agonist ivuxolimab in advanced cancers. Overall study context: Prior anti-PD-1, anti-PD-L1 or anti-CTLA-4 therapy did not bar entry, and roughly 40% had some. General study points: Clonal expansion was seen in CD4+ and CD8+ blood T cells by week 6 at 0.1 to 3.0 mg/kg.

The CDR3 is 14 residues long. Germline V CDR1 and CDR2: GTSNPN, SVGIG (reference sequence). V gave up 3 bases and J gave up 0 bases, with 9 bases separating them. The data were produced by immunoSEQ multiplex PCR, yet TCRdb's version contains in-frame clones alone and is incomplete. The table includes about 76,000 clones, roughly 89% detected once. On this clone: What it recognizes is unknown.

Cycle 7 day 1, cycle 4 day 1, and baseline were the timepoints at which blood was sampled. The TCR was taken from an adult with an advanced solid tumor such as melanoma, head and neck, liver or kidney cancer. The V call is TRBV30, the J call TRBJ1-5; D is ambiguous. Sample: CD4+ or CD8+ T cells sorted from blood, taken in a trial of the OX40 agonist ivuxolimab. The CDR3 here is CAWSQDNSNQPQHF. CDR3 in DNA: TGTGCCTGGAGCCAGGATAATAGCAATCAGCCCCAGCATTTT.